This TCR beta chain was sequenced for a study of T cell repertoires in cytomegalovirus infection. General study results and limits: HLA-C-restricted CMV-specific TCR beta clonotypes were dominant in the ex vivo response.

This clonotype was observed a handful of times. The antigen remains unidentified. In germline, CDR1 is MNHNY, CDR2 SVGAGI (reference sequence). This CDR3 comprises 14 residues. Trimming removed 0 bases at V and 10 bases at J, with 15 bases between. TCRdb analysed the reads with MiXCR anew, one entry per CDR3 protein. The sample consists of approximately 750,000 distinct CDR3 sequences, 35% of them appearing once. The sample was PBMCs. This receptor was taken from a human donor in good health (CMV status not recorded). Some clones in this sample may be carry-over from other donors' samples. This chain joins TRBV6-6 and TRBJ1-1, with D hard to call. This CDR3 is CASSYSGGELRAFF. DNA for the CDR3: TGTGCCAGCAGTTACTCTGGAGGCGAGCTCCGAGCTTTCTTT.